One sample yielded the 10 T cell receptor beta chains listed below, sequenced in a study of cytomegalovirus exposure and HLA in healthy donors. Sequencing used immunoSEQ multiplex PCR; TCRdb keeps in-frame clones, though not all of them. The sample has fewer than 150,000 clones, about 90% seen once. What was sequenced was PBMCs. These receptors were obtained from a man aged 30 to 39 in good health and CMV-seronegative.

This chain links TRBV4-1 with TRBJ2-5; D is possibly TRBD2 (6 bases). V was clipped by 3 bases and J by 2 bases, with 13 bases between them. This CDR3 has 15 residues. Germline lookup yields CDR1 MGHRA and CDR2 YSYEKL. CDR3 nucleotide sequence: TGCGCCAGCAGCCAGGTTGATGGGGGGCAAGAGACCCAGTACTTC. Translated: CASSQVDGGQETQYF.

The rearrangement uses TRBV2 and TRBJ2-2; 13 nucleotides align to TRBD2. Germline V gives CDR1 SNHLY, CDR2 FYNNEI. V lost 6 bases and J lost 6; bases outside the gene matches: 1. The length of the CDR3 is 14 residues. The CDR3 protein is CASSGLAGAGELFF. The CDR3 DNA is TGTGCCAGCAGCGGACTAGCGGGAGCCGGGGAGCTGTTTTTT.

The chain employs TRBV29-1 and TRBJ2-7; 7 nucleotides agree with TRBD1. The V gene end was trimmed by 6 bases and the J gene end by 0 bases; junction bases not matched to a gene: 5. Germline V gene data show CDR1 as SQVTM and CDR2 as ANQGSEA. This CDR3 has 13 residues. The CDR3 region has the DNA TGCAGCGTCATGACAGGGAGCTCCTACGAGCAGTACTTC. Protein product: CSVMTGSSYEQYF.

The rearrangement joins TRBV5-1 to TRBJ2-7; TRBD1 matches 11 bases. The germline V gene encodes CDR1 SGHRS and CDR2 YFSETQ. V lost 0 bases and J lost 1; bases outside the gene matches: 6. The CDR3 length is 17 residues. CDR3 sequence (DNA): TGCGCCAGCAGCTTGGCCGGGACAGGGGGTCGGTCCTACGAGCAGTACTTC. It is translated as CASSLAGTGGRSYEQYF.

This sequence joins TRBV18 and TRBJ2-1; 8 bases fit TRBD1. Trimming took 5 bases from V and 5 from J; bases not matched to a gene: 11. There are 16 residues in the CDR3. Germline V gene sequence: CDR1 KGHSH, CDR2 LQKENI. In DNA, the CDR3 is TGTGCCAGCTCAGGCAGACAGGGGCGAGAGAACAATGAGCAGTTCTTC. Amino acid sequence: CASSGRQGRENNEQFF.

The CDR3 coding sequence is TGTGCCACCAGCATCAGGGGGCATGGCGGGGAGCTGTTTTTT. Amino acids: CATSIRGHGGELFF. This chain joins TRBV15 and TRBJ2-2; TRBD1 aligns across 8 bases. The CDR3 consists of 14 residues. CDR1 and CDR2 (germline): LNHNV, YYDKDF (reference sequence). With 4 bases clipped from V and 7 bases from J, the junction kept 5 bases outside the gene matches.

V is TRBV6-5 and J is TRBJ2-3; 7 bases align to TRBD1. Germline lookup yields CDR1 MNHEY and CDR2 SVGAGI. Unmatched junction bases numbered 3, after V lost 2 bases and J lost 4 bases. The CDR3 covers 14 residues. CDR3 amino acids: CASSYEGASDTQYF. As DNA, the CDR3 is TGTGCCAGCAGTTACGAGGGGGCTTCAGATACGCAGTATTTT.

The chain employs TRBV7-2 and TRBJ2-2; 9 positions match TRBD2. Per the germline V gene, CDR1 is SGHTA and CDR2 is FQGNSA. The CDR3 is 16 residues long. With V trimmed by 5 bases and J by 5 bases, 9 bases remained unmatched. The CDR3 bases are TGTGCCAGCAGCCCAGCTAGCGGGACCCAAACCGGGGAGCTGTTTTTT. Translated, it gives CASSPASGTQTGELFF. Looking up the rest from reference TRBV7-2 and TRBJ2-2 gives the full variable domain: GAGVSQSPSNKVTEKGKDVELRCDPISGHTALYWYRQSLGQGLEFLIYFQGNSAPDKSGLPSDRFSAERTGGSVSTLTIQRTQQEDSAVYLCASSPASGTQTGELFFGEGSRLTVL.

The chain recombines TRBV7-3 with TRBJ2-1; 12 bases are shared with TRBD2. Germline V gene sequence: CDR1 SGHTA, CDR2 FQGTGA. The length of the CDR3 is 17 residues. The J segment lost 4 bases and the V segment lost 4 bases, leaving 8 bases of the junction unmatched. The CDR3 region is CASSSPLAGGLYNEQFF. The CDR3 nucleotides read TGTGCCAGCAGCTCACCACTAGCGGGAGGTCTATACAATGAGCAGTTCTTC.

V and J are TRBV4-1 and TRBJ2-5; D is unresolved. V lost 6 bases to trimming and J lost 3 bases, with 20 bases between them. The CDR3 covers 16 residues. Germline V gives CDR1 MGHRA, CDR2 YSYEKL. Written as DNA, the CDR3 is TGCGCCAGCAGTCCGATGCCGGGTCCTCAGAAAGAGACCCAGTACTTC. As protein: CASSPMPGPQKETQYF.